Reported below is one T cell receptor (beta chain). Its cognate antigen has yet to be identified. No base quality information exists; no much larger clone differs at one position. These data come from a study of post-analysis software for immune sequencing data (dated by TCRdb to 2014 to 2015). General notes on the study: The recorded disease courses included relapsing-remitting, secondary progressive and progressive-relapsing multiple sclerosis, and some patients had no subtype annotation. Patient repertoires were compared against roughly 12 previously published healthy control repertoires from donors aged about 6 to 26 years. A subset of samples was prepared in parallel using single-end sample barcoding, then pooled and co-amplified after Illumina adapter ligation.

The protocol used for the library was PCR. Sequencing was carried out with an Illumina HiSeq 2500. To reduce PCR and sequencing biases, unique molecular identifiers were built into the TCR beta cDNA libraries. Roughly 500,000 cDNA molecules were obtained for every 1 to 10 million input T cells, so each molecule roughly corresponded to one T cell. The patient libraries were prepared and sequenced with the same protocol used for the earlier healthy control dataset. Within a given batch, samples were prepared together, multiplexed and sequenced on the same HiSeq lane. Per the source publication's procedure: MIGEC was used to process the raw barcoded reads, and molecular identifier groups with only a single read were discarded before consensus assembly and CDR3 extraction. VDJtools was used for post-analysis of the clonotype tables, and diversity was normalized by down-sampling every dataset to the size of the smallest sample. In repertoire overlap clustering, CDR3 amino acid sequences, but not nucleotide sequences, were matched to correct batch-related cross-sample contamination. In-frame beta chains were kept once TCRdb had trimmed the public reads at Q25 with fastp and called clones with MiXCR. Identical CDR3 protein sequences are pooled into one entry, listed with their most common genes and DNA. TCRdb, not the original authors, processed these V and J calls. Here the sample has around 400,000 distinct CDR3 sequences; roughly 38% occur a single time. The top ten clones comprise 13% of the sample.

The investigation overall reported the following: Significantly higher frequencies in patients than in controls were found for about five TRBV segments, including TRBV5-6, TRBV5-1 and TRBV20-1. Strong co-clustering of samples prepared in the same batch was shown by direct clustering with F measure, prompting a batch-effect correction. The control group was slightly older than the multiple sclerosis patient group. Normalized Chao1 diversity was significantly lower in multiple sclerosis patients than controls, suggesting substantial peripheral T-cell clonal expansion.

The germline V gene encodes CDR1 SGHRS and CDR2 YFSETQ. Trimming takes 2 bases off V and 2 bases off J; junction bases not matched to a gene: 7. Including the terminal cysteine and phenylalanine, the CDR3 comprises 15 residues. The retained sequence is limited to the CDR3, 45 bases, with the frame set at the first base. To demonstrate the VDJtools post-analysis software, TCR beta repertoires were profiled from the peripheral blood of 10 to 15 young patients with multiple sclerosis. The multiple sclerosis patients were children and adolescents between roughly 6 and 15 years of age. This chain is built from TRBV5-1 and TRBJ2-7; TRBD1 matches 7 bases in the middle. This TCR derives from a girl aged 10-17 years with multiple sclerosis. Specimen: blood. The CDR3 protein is CASSFLRDSAYEQYF. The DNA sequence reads TGCGCCAGCAGCTTCCTCCGGGACAGCGCCTACGAGCAGTACTTC. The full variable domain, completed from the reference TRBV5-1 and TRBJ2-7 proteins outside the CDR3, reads KAGVTQTPRYLIKTRGQQVTLSCSPISGHRSVSWYQQTPGQGLQFLFEYFSETQRNKGNFPGRFSGRQFSNSRSEMNVSTLELGDSALYLCASSFLRDSAYEQYFGPGTRLTVT.